These T cell receptor beta chains were read from a single sample in a study of cytomegalovirus exposure and HLA in healthy donors. The data were produced by immunoSEQ multiplex PCR, yet TCRdb's version contains in-frame clones alone and is incomplete. The sample has roughly 180,000 clones, approximately 83% seen once. Sequencing was performed on PBMCs. Every receptor here comes from a man aged 18 to 30 in good health and CMV-seropositive. CDR3s include the opening cysteine and the closing phenylalanine or tryptophan. D genes are given only for firm matches. Clone size appears in some rows only: once, few, many, or a class for an expanded clone.

J: TRBJ1-4
size: .
D: TRBD1
V: TRBV27
DNA: TGTGCCAGCAGTCCAACAGGGGCGACTAATGAAAAACTGTTTTTT
CDR3: CASSPTGATNEKLFF

J: TRBJ1-2
size: .
D: TRBD1
V: TRBV7-8
DNA: TGTGCCAGCAGCTCTAGGACAGGGGTGCGATATGGCTACACCTTC
CDR3: CASSSRTGVRYGYTF

J: TRBJ2-4
size: once
D: TRBD1
V: TRBV27
DNA: TGTGCCAGCAGTCCGGGGACAGGGGTCGGAAACATTCAGTACTTC
CDR3: CASSPGTGVGNIQYF

J: TRBJ2-2
size: once
D: TRBD2
V: TRBV5-4
DNA: TGTGCCAGCAGCAGAACTAGCGGGGGGGCCAGCGCCGGGGAGCTGTTTTTT
CDR3: CASSRTSGGASAGELFF

J: TRBJ2-7
size: .
D: TRBD1
V: TRBV9
DNA: TGTGCCAGCAGCCGGGGACAGGCTTCCTACGAGCAGTACTTC
CDR3: CASSRGQASYEQYF

J: TRBJ1-2
size: once
D: TRBD1
V: TRBV6-1
DNA: TGTGCCAGCAGTGAAAGGCAGACAGGGCATGGCTACACCTTC
CDR3: CASSERQTGHGYTF

J: TRBJ1-2
size: .
D: .
V: TRBV19
DNA: TGTGCCAGTAGTATCCCCCTAGGAGGGGATGGCTACACCTTC
CDR3: CASSIPLGGDGYTF

J: TRBJ2-5
size: .
D: TRBD1
V: TRBV5-1
DNA: TGCGCCAGCAGATGGGGCGACAGGGGCCAAGAGACCCAGTACTTC
CDR3: CASRWGDRGQETQYF

J: TRBJ2-7
size: .
D: .
V: TRBV11-2
DNA: TGTGCCAGCAGGCGGACGCAGGGGGAGGAAAACGAGCAGTACTTC
CDR3: CASRRTQGEENEQYF

J: TRBJ2-7
size: .
D: .
V: TRBV5-1
DNA: TGCGCCAGCTCTACGGGGGAGATCTCCTACGAGCAGTACTTC
CDR3: CASSTGEISYEQYF

J: TRBJ2-7
size: .
D: TRBD1
V: TRBV5-6
DNA: TGTGCCAGCAGCTTCCGAGCAGGGGGTATTTACGAGCAGTACTTC
CDR3: CASSFRAGGIYEQYF

J: TRBJ2-7
size: few
D: TRBD2
V: TRBV6-5
DNA: TGTGCCAGCAGCCCAACTAGCGGGGCATACTACGAGCAGTACTTC
CDR3: CASSPTSGAYYEQYF

J: TRBJ2-1
size: few
D: TRBD2
V: TRBV5-5
DNA: TGTGCCAGCAGCGGATTAGCGGGGCCAAGACGCAATGAGCAGTTCTTC
CDR3: CASSGLAGPRRNEQFF

J: TRBJ1-3
size: .
D: .
V: TRBV4-1
DNA: TGCGCCAGCAGCCAAGTAGATCTCCAAGCCATATATTTT
CDR3: CASSQVDLQAIYF

J: TRBJ1-6
size: once
D: TRBD1
V: TRBV19
DNA: TGTGCCAGTAGTATACGTCCCAAACGACAGGGGGAGGGCTCACCCCTCCACTTT
CDR3: CASSIRPKRQGEGSPLHF

J: TRBJ1-2
size: .
D: .
V: TRBV5-6
DNA: TGTGCCAGCAGCCATAACGAGAGGGGCTACACCTTC
CDR3: CASSHNERGYTF

J: TRBJ2-5
size: .
D: .
V: TRBV21-1
DNA: TGTGCCAGCAGCAAACACAGGGGGGGCCGAGAGACCCAGTACTTC
CDR3: CASSKHRGGRETQYF

J: TRBJ2-3
size: .
D: .
V: TRBV11-2
DNA: TGTGCCAGCAGCTACGCCGGGACATTGCCAGCAGATACGCAGTATTTT
CDR3: CASSYAGTLPADTQYF

J: TRBJ1-4
size: .
D: TRBD1
V: TRBV10-3
DNA: TGTGCCATCAGTGACCCAGGGGGCGGGGAAAAACTGTTTTTT
CDR3: CAISDPGGGEKLFF

J: TRBJ2-3
size: .
D: TRBD1
V: TRBV7-9
DNA: TGTGCCAGCAGCTTAACAGGGGCGGCCACAGATACGCAGTATTTT
CDR3: CASSLTGAATDTQYF

J: TRBJ1-2
size: .
D: .
V: TRBV4-1
DNA: TGCGCCAGCAGCCAAGTAGGGGGGGAAGACTATGGCTACACCTTC
CDR3: CASSQVGGEDYGYTF

J: TRBJ2-3
size: once
D: TRBD1
V: TRBV5-1
DNA: TGCGCCAGCTCTGGGGACAGGTGGGGAGACACGCAGTATTTT
CDR3: CASSGDRWGDTQYF

J: TRBJ1-2
size: .
D: .
V: TRBV15
DNA: TGTGCCACCAGCGAACCTACGGACAGAGGGAGACCTAACTATGGCTACACCTTC
CDR3: CATSEPTDRGRPNYGYTF

J: TRBJ2-3
size: .
D: .
V: TRBV30
DNA: TGTGCCTGGAGCGAAGGGCGTGGTAGAGGTAGCGCAGATACGCAGTATTTT
CDR3: CAWSEGRGRGSADTQYF

J: TRBJ1-2
size: .
D: TRBD1
V: TRBV30
DNA: TGTGCCTGGAGTGTTGGAGGGGGCGATTCTGGCTACACCTTC
CDR3: CAWSVGGGDSGYTF

J: TRBJ2-2
size: .
D: .
V: TRBV7-7
DNA: TGTGCTAGCAGCTCGACCCCCGGGGCCGGGGAGCTGTTTTTT
CDR3: CASSSTPGAGELFF

J: TRBJ2-1
size: .
D: .
V: TRBV12-5
DNA: TGTGCTAGTGGTATGGGCGTTTACAATGAGCAGTTCTTC
CDR3: CASGMGVYNEQFF

J: TRBJ2-3
size: .
D: TRBD1
V: TRBV7-2
DNA: TGTGCCAGCAGCTTAGGCACGGGACAGGGAACAGATACGCAGTATTTT
CDR3: CASSLGTGQGTDTQYF

J: TRBJ1-6
size: .
D: .
V: TRBV2
DNA: TGTGCCAGCAGTTTTGACATACCGAGCTCCTATAATTCACCCCTCCACTTT
CDR3: CASSFDIPSSYNSPLHF

J: TRBJ2-1
size: few
D: TRBD2
V: TRBV30
DNA: TGTGCCTGGAGCAGAGCGGGGGAGTACAATGAGCAGTTCTTC
CDR3: CAWSRAGEYNEQFF

J: TRBJ1-1
size: .
D: .
V: TRBV6-1
DNA: TGTGCCAGCAGATCGGCCGGGTATGAAGCTTTCTTT
CDR3: CASRSAGYEAFF

J: TRBJ1-1
size: .
D: .
V: TRBV6-1
DNA: TGTGCCAGCAAGAGTATGACTGAAGCTTTCTTT
CDR3: CASKSMTEAFF

J: TRBJ2-1
size: .
D: TRBD2
V: TRBV5-4
DNA: TGTGCCAGCAGCTTGGGAGAGCGGGGGAGTACCTACAATGAGCAGTTCTTC
CDR3: CASSLGERGSTYNEQFF

J: TRBJ2-3
size: .
D: .
V: TRBV15
DNA: TGTGCCACCAGCAGGGGGCCCACAGATACGCAGTATTTT
CDR3: CATSRGPTDTQYF

J: TRBJ1-1
size: .
D: .
V: TRBV19
DNA: TGTGCCAGTCTTAGTGCAGGGAGGGACCCAAACACTGAAGCTTTCTTT
CDR3: CASLSAGRDPNTEAFF

J: TRBJ2-1
size: .
D: TRBD2
V: TRBV13
DNA: TGTGCCAGCAGCTTCTTGGCGGGGGAGGCCTACAATGAGCAGTTCTTC
CDR3: CASSFLAGEAYNEQFF

J: TRBJ2-1
size: .
D: .
V: TRBV7-7
DNA: TGTGCCAGCAGCATGACATCAGGACAGTCCTACAATGAGCAGTTCTTC
CDR3: CASSMTSGQSYNEQFF

J: TRBJ1-6
size: .
D: .
V: TRBV30
DNA: TGTGCCTGGAGTGCGGGGTCACCCCTCCACTTT
CDR3: CAWSAGSPLHF

J: TRBJ2-5
size: once
D: .
V: TRBV9
DNA: TGTGCCAGCAGCGTAGGTCGGGGACTGGAGACCCAGTACTTC
CDR3: CASSVGRGLETQYF

J: TRBJ1-1
size: .
D: .
V: TRBV30
DNA: TGTGCCTGGAGTTTATGGGGGGGCATGAACACTGAAGCTTTCTTT
CDR3: CAWSLWGGMNTEAFF

J: TRBJ2-7
size: .
D: .
V: TRBV5-4
DNA: TGTGCCAGCAGCTTGGGACAGGAGGACTACGAGCAGTACTTC
CDR3: CASSLGQEDYEQYF

J: TRBJ1-1
size: .
D: .
V: TRBV4-2
DNA: TGTGCCAGCAGCCAAGTTTTTCCAGGGGAAGTTGGCACTGAAGCTTTCTTT
CDR3: CASSQVFPGEVGTEAFF

J: TRBJ2-5
size: .
D: TRBD1
V: TRBV9
DNA: TGTGCCAGCAGCGACGGAGACCAGGGGGCGCGAGAGACCCAGTACTTC
CDR3: CASSDGDQGARETQYF